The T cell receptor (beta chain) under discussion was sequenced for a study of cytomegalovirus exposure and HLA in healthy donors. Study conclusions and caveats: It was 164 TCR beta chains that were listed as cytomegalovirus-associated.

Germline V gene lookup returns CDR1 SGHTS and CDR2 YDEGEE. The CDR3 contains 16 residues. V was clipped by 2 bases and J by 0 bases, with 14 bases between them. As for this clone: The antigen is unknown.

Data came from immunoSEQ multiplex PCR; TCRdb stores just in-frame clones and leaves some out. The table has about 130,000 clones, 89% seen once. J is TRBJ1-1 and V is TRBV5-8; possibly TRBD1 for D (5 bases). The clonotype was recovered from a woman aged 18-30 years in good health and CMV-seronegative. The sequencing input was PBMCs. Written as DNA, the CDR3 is TGTGCCAGCAGCTTATCGGCAGGGACTATGAACACTGAAGCTTTCTTT. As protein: CASSLSAGTMNTEAFF.